These 2 T cell receptor beta chains came from one sample sequenced in a study of blood T cell repertoires in COVID-19 (dated by TCRdb to 2019 to 2021). Library preparation used the immunoSEQ multiplex PCR assay. TCRdb carries this immuneACCESS record with in-frame sequences only. Its versions omit some clonotypes, under half of them owing to an unresolved V gene in the studies checked, with the rest unexplained. This sample comprises approximately 250,000 clones, 70% to 90% of them detected only once. The leading ten clones occupy 4.5% to 6% of the sample. The specimen was peripheral blood. The receptors were gathered from a man aged 50 to 60 with COVID-19, enrolled during active disease.

There are a few counts of this clone. The chain combines TRBV9 with TRBJ2-7; D may be TRBD2 (7 bases). Germline loops: CDR1 SGDLS, CDR2 YYNGEE. The CDR3 is 14 amino acids. V was trimmed by 2 bases and J by 3 bases, leaving 12 bases between them. CDR3 bases: TGTGCCAGCAGCGTCCTGGGAGGGGGCTACGAGCAGTACTTC. Translation: CASSVLGGGYEQYF. The full variable domain, completed using reference TRBV9 and TRBJ2-7, is DSGVTQTPKHLITATGQRVTLRCSPRSGDLSVYWYQQSLDQGLQFLIQYYNGEERAKGNILERFSAQQFPDLHSELNLSSLELGDSALYFCASSVLGGGYEQYFGPGTRLTVT.

In this sample, this clone turned up once. The chain couples TRBV5-1 to TRBJ2-5; 8 positions match TRBD2. Germline V gives CDR1 SGHRS, CDR2 YFSETQ. J was trimmed by 5 bases and V by 0 bases; bases with no gene match: 6. CDR3 length: 15 residues. The CDR3: CASSLEGLASETQYF. Written as DNA, the CDR3 is TGCGCCAGCAGCTTGGAAGGACTAGCAAGTGAGACCCAGTACTTC.